Below, 6 T cell receptor beta chains from the same sample are listed, as sequenced in a study of blood T cells in healthy people across ages. Primers used in a second PCR of about 7 to 12 cycles were a sample-barcoded 5' primer and a J-beta primer mix. TCRdb called the 5' RACE reads again in MiXCR, with one record for every CDR3 protein. This repertoire shows about 750,000 distinct CDR3 sequences, roughly 53% found once; its top ten account for roughly 37%. The material sequenced was blood. Every receptor here comes from a man older than 75 in good health.

V usage is TRBV6-1 and J usage is TRBJ2-3; D gene ambiguous. The V gene's germline CDR1 is MNHNS and CDR2 SASEGT. V shed 4 bases and J shed 0 bases, with 14 bases lying between them. This CDR3 has 16 residues. CDR3 region: CASSVKVPLSTDTQYF. DNA of the CDR3: TGTGCCAGCAGTGTCAAGGTCCCTCTGAGCACAGATACGCAGTATTTT.

This clonotype was seen a handful of times. The gene calls are TRBV13 and TRBJ2-7; a possible D gene is TRBD2 (5 bases). This CDR3 is 15 amino acids long. The ends were cut back, 5 bases at V and 5 bases at J, with 19 bases in the middle. Germline V CDR1 and CDR2: PRHDT, FYEKMQ (reference sequence). The CDR3 loop is CASSITEKDYHEQYF. DNA for the CDR3: TGTGCCAGCAGCATTACAGAGAAAGACTACCACGAGCAGTACTTC.

The chain joins TRBV11-2 to TRBJ2-7, with D possibly being TRBD2 (7 bases). This CDR3 has 13 residues. V was pared by 10 bases and J by 8 bases, with 21 bases between. CDR1 and CDR2 from the germline V gene are SGHAT and FQNNGV. In nucleotides, the CDR3 is TGTGCCACTCGCGGGGGCCAGGGAGACAAGCAGTACTTC. This translates into CATRGGQGDKQYF.

The CDR3 protein is CASSLGGRTGSYNEQFF. DNA for the CDR3: TGTGCCAGCAGCTTAGGCGGTAGGACAGGTTCCTACAATGAGCAGTTCTTC. The chain couples TRBV7-9 to TRBJ2-1; 7 bases align to TRBD1. The CDR3 is 17 residues long. V was clipped by 1 base and J by 1 base; unmatched bases: 7. In germline, CDR1 is SEHNR, CDR2 FQNEAQ (reference sequence).

In this sample, this clonotype turned up a few times. The chain is built from TRBV25-1 and TRBJ2-1; TRBD2 agrees at 8 bases. From germline, CDR1 is MGHDK and CDR2 SYGVNS. Unmatched junction bases numbered 5, after V lost 2 bases and J lost 5 bases. This CDR3 has 15 residues. The CDR3 DNA sequence: TGTGCCAGCAGTGAAGCGGGGGGCTGGAACAATGAGCAGTTCTTC. Its translation: CASSEAGGWNNEQFF.

This chain links TRBV27 with TRBJ2-1; TRBD2 might be the D (6 bases). The CDR3 spans 15 residues. Germline V CDR1 and CDR2: MNHEY, SMNVEV (reference sequence). V was trimmed by 2 bases and J by 6 bases, leaving 14 bases between them. CDR3 sequence reads: CASSLIAGFPNEQFF. The CDR3 nucleotides are TGTGCCAGCAGTTTAATTGCGGGATTCCCCAATGAGCAGTTCTTC.